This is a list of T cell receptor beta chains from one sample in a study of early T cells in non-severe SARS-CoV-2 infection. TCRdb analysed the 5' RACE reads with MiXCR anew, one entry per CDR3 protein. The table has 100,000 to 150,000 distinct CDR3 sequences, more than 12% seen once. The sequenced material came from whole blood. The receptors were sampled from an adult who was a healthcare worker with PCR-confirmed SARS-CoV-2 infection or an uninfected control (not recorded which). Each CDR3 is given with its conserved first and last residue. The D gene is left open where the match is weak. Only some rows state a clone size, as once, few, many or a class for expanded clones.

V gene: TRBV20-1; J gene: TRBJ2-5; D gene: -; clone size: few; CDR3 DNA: TGCAGTGCAACCGGGACTCAGTACCAAGAGACCCAGTACTTC; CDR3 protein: CSATGTQYQETQYF
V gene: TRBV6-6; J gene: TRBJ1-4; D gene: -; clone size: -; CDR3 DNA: TGTGCCAGCAGTTCAGGGGCGACTAATGAAAAACTGTTTTTT; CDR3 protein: CASSSGATNEKLFF
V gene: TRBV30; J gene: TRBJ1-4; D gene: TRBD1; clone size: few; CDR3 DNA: TGTGCCTGGAGCGGAACCGACAGGGGTGTTGAAAAACTGTTTTTT; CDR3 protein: CAWSGTDRGVEKLFF
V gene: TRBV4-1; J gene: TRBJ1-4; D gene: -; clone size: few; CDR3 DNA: TGCGCCAGCAGCCAAGTCTTAATGGGACGTGTTAATGAAAAACTGTTTTTT; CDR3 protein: CASSQVLMGRVNEKLFF
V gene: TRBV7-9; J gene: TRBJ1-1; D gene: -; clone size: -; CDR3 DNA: TGTGCCAGCAGCTCAGAGATGAACACTGAAGCTTTCTTT; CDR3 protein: CASSSEMNTEAFF
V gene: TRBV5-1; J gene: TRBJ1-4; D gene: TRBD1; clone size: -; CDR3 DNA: TGCGCCAGCAGCTCGGGGACAGGACTTAGGGAAAAACTGTTTTTT; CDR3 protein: CASSSGTGLREKLFF
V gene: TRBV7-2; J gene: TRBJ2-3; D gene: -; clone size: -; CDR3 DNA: TGTGCCAGCAGCTTCAGGTCGGGGCCGGATACGCAGTATTTT; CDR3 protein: CASSFRSGPDTQYF
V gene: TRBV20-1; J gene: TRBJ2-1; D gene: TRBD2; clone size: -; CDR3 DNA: TGCAGTGCTAGAGGACTAGCGGGGGGATACAATGAGCAGTTCTTC; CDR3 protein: CSARGLAGGYNEQFF
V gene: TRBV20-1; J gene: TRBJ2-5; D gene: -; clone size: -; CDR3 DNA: TGCAGTGCTAGTGGGTCTGGGAACCAAGAGACCCAGTACTTC; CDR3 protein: CSASGSGNQETQYF
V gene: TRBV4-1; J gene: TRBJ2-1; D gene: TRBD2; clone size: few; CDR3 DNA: TGCGCCAGCAGCCAGGAACAGCGGGGGGGCTACAATGAGCAGTTCTTC; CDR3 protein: CASSQEQRGGYNEQFF
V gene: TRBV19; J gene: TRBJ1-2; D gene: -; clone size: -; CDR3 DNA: TGTGCCAGTAGTATGTCCAGAGGCTACACCTTC; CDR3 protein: CASSMSRGYTF
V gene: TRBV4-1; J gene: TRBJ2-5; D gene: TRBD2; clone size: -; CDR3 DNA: TGCGCCAGCAGTTCGGGAAGCCAGCGGGGGGCCGAAGAGACCCAGTACTTC; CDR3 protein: CASSSGSQRGAEETQYF
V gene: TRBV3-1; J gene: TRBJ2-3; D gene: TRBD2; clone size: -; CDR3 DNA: TGTGCCAGCAGCCCCCTTCCCCCCGGCGGGGGGGCCGCAGATACGCAGTATTTT; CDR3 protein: CASSPLPPGGGAADTQYF
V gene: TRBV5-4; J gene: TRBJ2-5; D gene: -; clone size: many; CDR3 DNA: TGTGCCAGCAGCTCCGGAGGGGAAGAGACCCAGTACTTC; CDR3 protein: CASSSGGEETQYF
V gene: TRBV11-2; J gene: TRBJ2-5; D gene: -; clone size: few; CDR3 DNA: TGTGCCAGCAGCTTAGAAATGGGGACCCAGTACTTC; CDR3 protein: CASSLEMGTQYF
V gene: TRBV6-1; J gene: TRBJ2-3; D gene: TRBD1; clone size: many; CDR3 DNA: TGTGCCAGCAGGAGACAGGGAGCGCAGTATTTT; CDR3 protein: CASRRQGAQYF
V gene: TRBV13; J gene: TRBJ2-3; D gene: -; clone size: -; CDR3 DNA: TGTGCCAGCAGCCCGGGGACCACAGATACGCAGTATTTT; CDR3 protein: CASSPGTTDTQYF
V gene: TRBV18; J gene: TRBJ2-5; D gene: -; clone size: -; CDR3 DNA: TGTGCCAGCTCACCCACCCCTCTAGGGGGAGAGACCCAGTACTTC; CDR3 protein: CASSPTPLGGETQYF
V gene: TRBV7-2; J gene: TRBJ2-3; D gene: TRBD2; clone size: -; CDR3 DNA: TGTGCCAGCAGCTTATCGGGACTAGTCACAGATACGCAGTATTTT; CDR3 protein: CASSLSGLVTDTQYF
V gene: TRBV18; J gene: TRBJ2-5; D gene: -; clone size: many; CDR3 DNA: TGTGCCAGCAGCCCGGGGGAGACCCAGTACTTC; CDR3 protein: CASSPGETQYF
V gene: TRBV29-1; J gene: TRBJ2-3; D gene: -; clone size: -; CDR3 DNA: TGCAGCGCAGGGGCGGTAGATACGCAGTATTTT; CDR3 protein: CSAGAVDTQYF
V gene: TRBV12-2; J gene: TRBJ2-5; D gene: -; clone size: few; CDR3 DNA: TGTGCAAGTCGCCCAGGACAGGTTTCTAATCGCGAGACCCAGTACTTC; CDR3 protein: CASRPGQVSNRETQYF
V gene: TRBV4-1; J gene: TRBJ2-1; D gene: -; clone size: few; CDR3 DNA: TGCGCCAGCAGCCAAGGGGGCCTCGATGAGCAGTTCTTC; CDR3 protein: CASSQGGLDEQFF
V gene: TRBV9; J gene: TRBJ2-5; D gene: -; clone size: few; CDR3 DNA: TGTGCCAGCAGCGTCCGGAGCCAAGAGACCCAGTACTTC; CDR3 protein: CASSVRSQETQYF
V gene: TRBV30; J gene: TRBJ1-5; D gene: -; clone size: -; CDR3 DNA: TGTGCCTGGAGTTTGGGAGTGGATCAGCCCCAGCATTTT; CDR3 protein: CAWSLGVDQPQHF
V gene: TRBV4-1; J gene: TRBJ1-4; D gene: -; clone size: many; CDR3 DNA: TGCGCCAGCAGCCAAGAATTGACACAGACGAATGAAAAACTGTTTTTT; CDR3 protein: CASSQELTQTNEKLFF
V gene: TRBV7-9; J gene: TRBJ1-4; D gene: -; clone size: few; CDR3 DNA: TGTGCCAGCAGCCACATGGACAGTAAGAATGAAAAACTGTTTTTT; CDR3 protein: CASSHMDSKNEKLFF
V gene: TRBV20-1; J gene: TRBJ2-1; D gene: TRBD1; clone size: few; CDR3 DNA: TGCAGTGCTTCGCAGGGGGACTCCTACAATGAGCAGTTCTTC; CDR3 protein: CSASQGDSYNEQFF
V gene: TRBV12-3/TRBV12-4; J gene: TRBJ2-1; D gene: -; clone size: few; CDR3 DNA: TGTGCCAGCAGTTTCGCGAGACTAGTCTACAATGAGCAGTTCTTC; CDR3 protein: CASSFARLVYNEQFF
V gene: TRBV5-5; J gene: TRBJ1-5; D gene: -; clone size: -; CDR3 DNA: TGTGCCAGCAGCTTGGTTTCTGGGTATCCCCAGCATTTT; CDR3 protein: CASSLVSGYPQHF
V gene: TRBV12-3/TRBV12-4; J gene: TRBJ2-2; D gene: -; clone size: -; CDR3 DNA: TGTGCCAGCAGTTTGCAGGGGCCGAACACCGGGGAGCTGTTTTTT; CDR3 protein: CASSLQGPNTGELFF
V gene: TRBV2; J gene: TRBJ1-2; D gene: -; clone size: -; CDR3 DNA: TGTGCCAGCAGTGAAATGTCACCCTCTCTCCCACCGGGCTACACCTTC; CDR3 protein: CASSEMSPSLPPGYTF
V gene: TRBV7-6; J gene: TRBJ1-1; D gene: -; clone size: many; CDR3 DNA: TGTGCCAGCAGCCGCGACTTGAACACTGAAGCTTTCTTT; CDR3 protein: CASSRDLNTEAFF
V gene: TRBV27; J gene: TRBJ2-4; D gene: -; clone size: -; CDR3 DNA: TGTGCCAGCAGTCTCCTGGCCGGTCTAGCCAAAAACATTCAGTACTTC; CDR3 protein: CASSLLAGLAKNIQYF
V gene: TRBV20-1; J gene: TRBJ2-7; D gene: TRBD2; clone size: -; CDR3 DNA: TGCAGTGCTAGAGGGATCACCGGGGGGGGAAACTCCTACGAGCAGTACTTC; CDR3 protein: CSARGITGGGNSYEQYF
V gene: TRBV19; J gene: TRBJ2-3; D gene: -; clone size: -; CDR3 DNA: TGTGCCAGTACCCCTAGGAGGACAGATACGCAGTATTTT; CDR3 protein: CASTPRRTDTQYF
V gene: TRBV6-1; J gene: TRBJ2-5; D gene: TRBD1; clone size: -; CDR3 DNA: TGTGCCACGATGCCGGGACAGGCGGAGACCCAGTACTTC; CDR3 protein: CATMPGQAETQYF
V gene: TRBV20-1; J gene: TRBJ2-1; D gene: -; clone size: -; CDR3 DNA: TGCAGTGCCCAAAGGACCTACAATGAGCAGTTCTTC; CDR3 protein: CSAQRTYNEQFF
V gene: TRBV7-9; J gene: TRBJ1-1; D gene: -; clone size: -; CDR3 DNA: TGTGCCAGCAGCAAGCCTACAGTCACTGAAGCTTTCTTT; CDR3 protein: CASSKPTVTEAFF
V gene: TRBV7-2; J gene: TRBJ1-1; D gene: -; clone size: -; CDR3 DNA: TGTGCCAGCAGCTTAGCGCGGGGCACTGAAGCTTTCTTT; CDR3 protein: CASSLARGTEAFF
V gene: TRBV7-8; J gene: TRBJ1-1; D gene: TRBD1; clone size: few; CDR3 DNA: TGTGCCAGCAGCACCGACAGGGTACCTTTCTTT; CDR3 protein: CASSTDRVPFF
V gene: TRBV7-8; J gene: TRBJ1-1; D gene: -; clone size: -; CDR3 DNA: TGTGCCAGCAGCTTACTTGTAGGAGGGACTGAAGCTTTCTTT; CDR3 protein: CASSLLVGGTEAFF
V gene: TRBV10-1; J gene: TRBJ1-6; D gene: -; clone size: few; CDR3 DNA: TGCGCCAGCATTGGGGGGGGGAATTCACCCCTCCACTTT; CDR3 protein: CASIGGGNSPLHF
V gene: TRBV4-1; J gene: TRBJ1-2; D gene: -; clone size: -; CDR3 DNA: TGCGCCAGCAGCCAAGACCACTGGGGCTATGGCTACACCTTC; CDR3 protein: CASSQDHWGYGYTF
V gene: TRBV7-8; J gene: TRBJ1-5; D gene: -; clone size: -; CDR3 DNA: TGTGCCAGCAGCTTAAATGCGGACGAGAATCAGCCCCAGCATTTT; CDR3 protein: CASSLNADENQPQHF
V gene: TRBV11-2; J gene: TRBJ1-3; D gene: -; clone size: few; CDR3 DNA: TGTGCCAGCAGCCGCCGGGGCAGGGATGGAAACACCATATATTTT; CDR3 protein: CASSRRGRDGNTIYF
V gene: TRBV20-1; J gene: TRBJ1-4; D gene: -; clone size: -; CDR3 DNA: TGCAGTGCTTACAGGACAGATAATGAAAAACTGTTTTTT; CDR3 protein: CSAYRTDNEKLFF
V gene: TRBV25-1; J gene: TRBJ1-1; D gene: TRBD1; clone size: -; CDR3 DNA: TGTGCCAGCACACCTGTGGGGACAGGGAAAGCTTTCTTT; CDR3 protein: CASTPVGTGKAFF
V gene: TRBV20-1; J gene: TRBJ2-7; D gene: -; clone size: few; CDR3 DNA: TGCAGTGCTAGGTCTGTCAGGGGGGCCTACGAGCAGTACTTC; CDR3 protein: CSARSVRGAYEQYF
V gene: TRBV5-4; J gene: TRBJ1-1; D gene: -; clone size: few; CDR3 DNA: TGTGCCACCCAATCTCAGGGGAACACTGAAGCTTTCTTT; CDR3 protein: CATQSQGNTEAFF
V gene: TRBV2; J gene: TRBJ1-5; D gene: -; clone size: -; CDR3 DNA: TGTGCCAGCAGTGAATTCCCCAGGTCCGGGCAGCCCCAGCATTTT; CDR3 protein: CASSEFPRSGQPQHF
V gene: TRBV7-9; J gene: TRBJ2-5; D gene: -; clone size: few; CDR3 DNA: TGTGCCAGCAGCTCCCGGGATACCGGGGAGGAGACCCAGTACTTC; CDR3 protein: CASSSRDTGEETQYF
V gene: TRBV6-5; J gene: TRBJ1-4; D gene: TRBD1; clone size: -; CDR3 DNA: TGTGCCAGCAGTTACACCGGGACAGGGAATGAAAAACTGTTTTTT; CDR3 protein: CASSYTGTGNEKLFF
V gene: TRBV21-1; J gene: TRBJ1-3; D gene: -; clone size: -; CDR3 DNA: TGTGCCAGCAGCAGAGCTCCCAACTCTGGAAACACCATATATTTT; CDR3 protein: CASSRAPNSGNTIYF
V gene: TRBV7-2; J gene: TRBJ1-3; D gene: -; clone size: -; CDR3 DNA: TGTGCCAGCAGCTTCGACCCTCAGTCGTACACCATATATTTT; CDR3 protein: CASSFDPQSYTIYF
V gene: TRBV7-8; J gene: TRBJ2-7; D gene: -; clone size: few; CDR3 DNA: TGTGCCAGCAGCAACGACAGGACGCCTTACGAGCAGTACTTC; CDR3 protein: CASSNDRTPYEQYF